These 2 T cell receptor beta chains were all obtained from the same sample, sequenced in a study of T cells in Graves' hyperthyroidism and ophthalmopathy. Amplified TCR beta CDR3 regions came from RNA transcripts. The HTBI set primed first-round TCR CDR3 RT-PCR. TCRdb called the multiplex PCR reads again in MiXCR, with one record for every CDR3 protein. This table holds about 400,000 distinct CDR3 sequences, about 13% found once. Material for sequencing was blood. The receptors derive from a woman between 18 and 29 years old with Graves' hyperthyroidism.

This clonotype was counted at least ten times. The chain carries TRBV18 and TRBJ1-4; a possible D gene is TRBD1 (6 bases). This CDR3 spans 15 amino acids. Per germline, CDR1 KGHSH and CDR2 LQKENI. The V gene lost 0 bases and the J gene lost 4 bases, with 9 bases spanning the gap. In DNA form, the CDR3 reads TGTGCCAGCTCACCACCCGGCAGGGGTAATGAAAAACTGTTTTTT. Amino acid sequence: CASSPPGRGNEKLFF.

This clonotype was recorded a few times. A much larger clone is a single base away; this may be a read error. This chain joins TRBV28 and TRBJ2-7, with D possibly matching TRBD2 (6 bases). The CDR3 contains 15 residues. CDR1 and CDR2 from the germline V gene are MDHEN and SYDVKM. The CDR3 DNA sequence: TGTACCAGCACACCCCCGCGGGGAGGACTCTACGAGCAGTACTTC. Its protein product is CTSTPPRGGLYEQYF.